The clone carrying this TCR beta chain was seen a few times. Its antigen is unidentified. TCRdb reanalysed the 5' RACE reads using MiXCR and keeps one entry per CDR3 protein. The profile covers 560,000 or so distinct CDR3 sequences, with 17% appearing a single time and about 7.5% taken by the ten largest. The source of the sample is a study of T-cell memory formation after mild COVID-19. Looking at the study overall: TCR clusters were mostly confined to one donor each. Findings of the study overall: Mostly located in CM and EM were contracting CD4+ clones, with contracting CD8+ clones located in EMRA.

Germline CDR1 and CDR2: SEHNR and FQNEAQ (reference sequence). The CDR3 sequence is 13 residues long. Trimming pared 10 bases from V and 6 bases from J, leaving 16 bases between. The clonotype comes from an adult woman who had mild COVID-19 (a few samples of this study predate the infection). Cell type and time point are not known. The sample was PBMCs or a T cell subset sorted from them (not recorded which). The chain uses TRBV7-9 and TRBJ1-5; D may be TRBD1 (5 bases). DNA of the CDR3: TGTGCCACAAGCAGCAATGGGGGTCAGCCCCAGCATTTT. Translation: CATSSNGGQPQHF. The variable domain in full, with the rest retrieved from reference TRBV7-9 and TRBJ1-5, is DTGVSQNPRHKITKRGQNVTFRCDPISEHNRLYWYRQTLGQGPEFLTYFQNEAQLEKSRLLSDRFSAERPKGSFSTLEIQRTEQGDSAMYLCATSSNGGQPQHFGDGTRLSIL.